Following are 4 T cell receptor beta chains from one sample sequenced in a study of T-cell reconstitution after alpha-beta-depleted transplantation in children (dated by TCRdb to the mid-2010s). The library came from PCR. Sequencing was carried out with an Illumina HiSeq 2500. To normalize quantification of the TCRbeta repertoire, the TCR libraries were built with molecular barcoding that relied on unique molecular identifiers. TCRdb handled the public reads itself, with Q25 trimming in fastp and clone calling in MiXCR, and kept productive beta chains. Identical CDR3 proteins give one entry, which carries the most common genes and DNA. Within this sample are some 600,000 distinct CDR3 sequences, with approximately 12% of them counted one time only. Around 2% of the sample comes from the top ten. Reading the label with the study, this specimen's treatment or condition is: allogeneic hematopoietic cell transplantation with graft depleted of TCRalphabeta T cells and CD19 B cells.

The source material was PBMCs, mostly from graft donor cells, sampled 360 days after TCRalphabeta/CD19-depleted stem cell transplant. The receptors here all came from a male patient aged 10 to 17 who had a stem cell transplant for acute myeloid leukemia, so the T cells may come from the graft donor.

The chain's CDR3 is CSARGWDTSYEQYF. The CDR3 DNA reads as TGCAGTGCTAGAGGTTGGGACACCTCCTACGAGCAGTACTTC. The rearrangement links TRBV20-1 to TRBJ2-7; tentatively, D is TRBD1 (6 bases). Germline values: CDR1 DFQATT, CDR2 SNEGSKA (reference sequence). There are 14 residues in the CDR3. V gave up 1 base and J gave up 0 bases, with 10 bases separating them.

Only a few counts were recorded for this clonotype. For the CDR3, the DNA is TGTGCCAGCAGCCACTCCAAGGGGACTTCTGGAGGGCAGTTCTTC. Protein: CASSHSKGTSGGQFF. This chain joins TRBV3-1 and TRBJ2-1; D may be TRBD2 (6 bases). The CDR3 extends over 15 amino acids. Deletions cut 3 bases from V and 12 bases from J, with 21 bases between. Germline values: CDR1 LGHDT, CDR2 YNNKEL (reference sequence).

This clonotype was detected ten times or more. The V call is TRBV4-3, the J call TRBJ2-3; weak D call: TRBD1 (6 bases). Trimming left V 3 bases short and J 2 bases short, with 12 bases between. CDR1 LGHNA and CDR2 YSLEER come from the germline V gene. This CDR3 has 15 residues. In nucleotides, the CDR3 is TGCGCCAGCAGCCAGGCAGGGGAATTCACAGATACGCAGTATTTT. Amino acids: CASSQAGEFTDTQYF.

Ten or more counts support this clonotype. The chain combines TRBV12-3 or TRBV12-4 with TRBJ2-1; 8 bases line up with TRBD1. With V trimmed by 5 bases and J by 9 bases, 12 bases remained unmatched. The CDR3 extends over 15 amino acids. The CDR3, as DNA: TGTGCCAGCAGTCCCGGACAGGGTAAGATAGGTGAGCAGTTCTTC. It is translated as CASSPGQGKIGEQFF.